A single sample is the source of the 23 T cell receptor beta chains below, sequenced in a study of STAT5B mutations in CD4+ large granular lymphocyte leukemia. Some clones are missing from TCRdb's copy, which holds only in-frame ones; the method was immunoSEQ multiplex PCR. Of 30,000 or so clones listed, under 80% were seen once; the top ten hold about 1.9%. Sequenced material: CD4+ T cells from blood buffy coats. The source of these receptors is a human donor in good health.

This clone showed up just a few times. This chain links TRBV6-1 with TRBJ1-5; D uncertain. Germline loops: CDR1 MNHNS, CDR2 SASEGT. Trimming cost V 6 bases and J 4 bases, with 10 bases left between them. The CDR3 sequence is 13 residues long. The CDR3 reads CASREAGNQPQHF. CDR3 nucleotide sequence: TGTGCCAGCAGGGAGGCGGGGAATCAGCCCCAGCATTTT.

This clone was recorded only once. V is TRBV7-2 and J is TRBJ2-3, with D tentatively TRBD1 (6 bases). The germline V gene encodes CDR1 SGHTA and CDR2 FQGNSA. Trimming left V 1 base short and J 6 bases short, with 11 bases between. The CDR3 sequence is 14 residues long. This CDR3 is CASSLVGAADTQYF. Here the CDR3 DNA reads TGTGCCAGCAGCTTAGTGGGGGCGGCGGATACGCAGTATTTT.

This rearrangement joins TRBV7-2 to TRBJ2-7; 9 nucleotides line up with TRBD2. The CDR3 has 14 residues. Germline loops: CDR1 SGHTA, CDR2 FQGNSA. The V and J ends lost 1 base and 4 bases, in that order; junction bases with no gene match: 2. The DNA of the CDR3 is TGTGCCAGCAGCTTAGAAGCGGGAGGTTACGAGCAGTACTTC. Residues: CASSLEAGGYEQYF.

This clone was picked up a small number of times. The chain carries TRBV30 and TRBJ1-2; D ambiguous. Trimming left V 8 bases short and J 0 bases short, with 13 bases between. Germline CDR1 is GTSNPN and CDR2 is SVGIG (reference sequence). The CDR3 sequence is 13 residues long. CDR3 in DNA: TGTGCCGGGCGGACTGGTACTAACTATGGCTACACCTTC. Protein sequence: CAGRTGTNYGYTF.

J is TRBJ2-7 and V is TRBV6-1; D not resolved. Trimming pared 3 bases from V and 2 bases from J, leaving 8 bases between. Germline-derived CDR1 and CDR2 are MNHNS and SASEGT. The CDR3 covers 13 residues. CDR3 nucleotide sequence: TGTGCCAGCAGTGACAGGATTCCCTACGAGCAGTACTTC. Protein sequence: CASSDRIPYEQYF.

The chain joins TRBV18 to TRBJ2-3; 13 bases fit TRBD2. The CDR3 contains 18 residues. V shed 3 bases, J shed 2 bases, and the junction held 8 bases outside the gene matches. In germline, CDR1 is KGHSH, CDR2 LQKENI. CDR3 sequence: CASSPIRTSGSPTDTQYF. In DNA form, the CDR3 reads TGTGCCAGCTCACCCATTAGGACTAGCGGGAGCCCCACAGATACGCAGTATTTT.

This chain connects TRBV14 to TRBJ2-3; TRBD2 matches at 8 bases. The junction had 15 bases not matched to a gene; V was cut back by 1 base and J by 6 bases. The CDR3 extends over 18 amino acids. Germline CDR1 reads SGHDN; CDR2 reads FVKESK. CDR3 amino acids: CASSQGPKNGRAKDTQYF. The CDR3 region has the DNA TGTGCCAGCAGCCAAGGGCCAAAGAACGGGAGGGCCAAGGATACGCAGTATTTT.

This clone was seen only a few times. V and J are TRBV18 and TRBJ1-5; maybe TRBD1 (6 bases). V lost 4 bases, J lost 7 bases, and 17 bases lay in between. The CDR3 is made up of 15 amino acids. Germline-derived CDR1 and CDR2 are KGHSH and LQKENI. In DNA, the CDR3 is TGTGCCAGCTCACTAGGCCCGGGGGCAAGGCAGCCCCAGCATTTT. Amino acids: CASSLGPGARQPQHF.

J is TRBJ2-1 and V is TRBV7-2; D remains ambiguous. Trimming pared 5 bases from V and 0 bases from J, leaving 11 bases between. This CDR3 is 15 amino acids long. Germline assignment: CDR1 SGHTA and CDR2 FQGNSA. CDR3 amino acids: CASSADRSSYNEQFF. The CDR3 coding sequence is TGTGCCAGCAGCGCAGATCGGAGCTCCTACAATGAGCAGTTCTTC.

The CDR3 loop reads CASSTLAGEDNEQFF. Written as DNA, the CDR3 is TGCGCCAGCAGCACGCTAGCGGGAGAGGACAATGAGCAGTTCTTC. V usage is TRBV5-1 and J usage is TRBJ2-1, with 10 bases matching TRBD2. The CDR3 length is 15 residues. J gave up 5 bases and V 4 bases, and 6 bases lay outside the gene matches. The germline V gene has CDR1 SGHRS and CDR2 YFSETQ.

This sequence joins TRBV7-3 and TRBJ2-3; 7 nucleotides agree with TRBD2. The CDR3 has 13 amino acids. The germline V gene encodes CDR1 SGHTA and CDR2 FQGTGA. Trimming at V came to 10 bases and at J to 1 base, leaving 5 bases not matched to a gene. CDR3 residues: CATREVGTDTQYF. DNA of the CDR3: TGTGCCACACGGGAGGTCGGCACAGATACGCAGTATTTT.

This clone was counted once. The V gene is TRBV14, the J gene TRBJ2-1; 11 bases agree with TRBD1. The J segment lost 9 bases and the V segment lost 4 bases, leaving 8 bases of the junction unmatched. CDR1 is SGHDN and CDR2 is FVKESK in the germline V gene. The CDR3 spans 15 residues. The CDR3 protein is CASSRLDRGQGEQFF. The CDR3 bases are TGTGCCAGCAGCCGTTTGGACAGGGGGCAGGGTGAGCAGTTCTTC. The whole variable domain, remainder taken from reference TRBV14 and TRBJ2-1, is EAGVTQFPSHSVIEKGQTVTLRCDPISGHDNLYWYRRVMGKEIKFLLHFVKESKQDESGMPNNRFLAERTGGTYSTLKVQPAELEDSGVYFCASSRLDRGQGEQFFGPGTRLTVL.

This clone was observed a single time. This chain uses TRBV7-6 with TRBJ2-1, with 10 bases identical to TRBD2. J was trimmed by 7 bases and V by 0 bases; bases with no gene match: 6. The CDR3 runs 16 residues. Germline V gene sequence: CDR1 SGHVS, CDR2 FNYEAQ. CDR3 region: CASSLAPAGGRNEQFF. The CDR3 nucleotides are TGTGCCAGCAGCTTAGCGCCAGCGGGGGGGCGGAATGAGCAGTTCTTC. Full variable domain (missing parts from reference TRBV7-6 and TRBJ2-1): GAGVSQSPRYKVTKRGQDVALRCDPISGHVSLYWYRQALGQGPEFLTYFNYEAQQDKSGLPNDRFSAERPEGSISTLTIQRTEQRDSAMYRCASSLAPAGGRNEQFFGPGTRLTVL.

DNA of the CDR3: TGCAGCGTCAAGGACACCGGGGAGCTGTTTTTT. It codes for CSVKDTGELFF. The chain links TRBV29-1 to TRBJ2-2; no firm D call. Germline V gene data show CDR1 as SQVTM and CDR2 as ANQGSEA. V was trimmed by 6 bases and J by 3 bases, leaving 5 bases between them. The CDR3 totals 11 residues.

V and J are TRBV2 and TRBJ2-7, with TRBD1 matching 9 bases. V was clipped by 6 bases and J by 1 base; unmatched bases: 7. The CDR3 spans 15 residues. Per germline, CDR1 SNHLY and CDR2 FYNNEI. The CDR3 bases are TGTGCCAGCAGCGCCTCGGGACAGGGATCCTACGAGCAGTACTTC. Protein: CASSASGQGSYEQYF.

The count of this clone is one. The chain employs TRBV7-2 and TRBJ2-7, with D perhaps assigned TRBD1 or TRBD2 (6 bases each). Germline lookup yields CDR1 SGHTA and CDR2 FQGNSA. This CDR3 has 13 residues. With 7 bases removed from V and 5 bases from J, the gap between germline ends came to 15 bases. Here the CDR3 reads CASTRWGAHEQYF. DNA for the CDR3: TGTGCCAGCACCCGGTGGGGGGCCCACGAGCAGTACTTC. The variable domain in full, with the rest retrieved from reference TRBV7-2 and TRBJ2-7, is GAGVSQSPSNKVTEKGKDVELRCDPISGHTALYWYRQSLGQGLEFLIYFQGNSAPDKSGLPSDRFSAERTGGSVSTLTIQRTQQEDSAVYLCASTRWGAHEQYFGPGTRLTVT.

The chain joins TRBV2 to TRBJ2-1; D may be TRBD1 or TRBD2 (5 bases each). The CDR3 length is 13 residues. Trimming left V 4 bases short and J 3 bases short, with 7 bases between. CDR1 and CDR2 from the germline V gene are SNHLY and FYNNEI. The CDR3 DNA follows: TGTGCCAGCAGTGGGGGGTTCTACAATGAGCAGTTCTTC. Amino acids: CASSGGFYNEQFF. Looking up the rest from reference TRBV2 and TRBJ2-1 gives the full variable domain: EPEVTQTPSHQVTQMGQEVILRCVPISNHLYFYWYRQILGQKVEFLVSFYNNEISEKSEIFDDQFSVERPDGSNFTLKIRSTKLEDSAMYFCASSGGFYNEQFFGPGTRLTVL.

The count of this clone is one. The chain combines TRBV7-2 with TRBJ2-5, with 9 bases lining up with TRBD2. Germline CDR1 reads SGHTA; CDR2 reads FQGNSA. J gave up 4 bases and V 5 bases, and 8 bases lay outside the gene matches. The CDR3 is 15 amino acids. In DNA, the CDR3 is TGTGCCAGCAGCCCCGGGAGCGGGGGGTTAGAGACCCAGTACTTC. Protein sequence: CASSPGSGGLETQYF.

This clone was recorded a few times. This chain connects TRBV29-1 to TRBJ2-1; D may correspond to TRBD1 or TRBD2 (5 bases each). V lost 7 bases to trimming and J lost 8 bases, with 18 bases between them. In germline, CDR1 is SQVTM, CDR2 ANQGSEA. The CDR3 length is 13 residues. The CDR3 region has the DNA TGCAGCGCTAAAAGAGGGGACCTATATGAGCAGTTCTTC. Amino acids: CSAKRGDLYEQFF.

The sample holds a few counts of this clone. The V call is TRBV19, the J call TRBJ1-5; D unclear. Germline loops: CDR1 LNHDA, CDR2 SQIVND (reference sequence). With 9 bases removed from V and 6 bases from J, the gap between germline ends came to 9 bases. This CDR3 has 11 amino acids. CDR3 sequence reads: CARNIFQPQHF. The CDR3 DNA sequence: TGTGCCAGGAACATCTTTCAGCCCCAGCATTTT.

The V gene is TRBV5-4, the J gene TRBJ2-1, with 14 bases aligning to TRBD2. This CDR3 contains 18 residues. The germline CDR1 and CDR2 sequences are SGHNT and YYREEE (reference sequence). V trimming: 5 bases; J trimming: 4 bases; junction bases outside the gene matches: 11. CDR3 nucleotides: TGTGCCAGCAGTCCACCGGGACTAGCGGGAGAGTTATACAATGAGCAGTTCTTC. Its protein product is CASSPPGLAGELYNEQFF. The full variable domain, in which reference TRBV5-4 and TRBJ2-1 provide the parts outside the CDR3, is ETGVTQSPTHLIKTRGQQVTLRCSSQSGHNTVSWYQQALGQGPQFIFQYYREEENGRGNFPPRFSGLQFPNYSSELNVNALELDDSALYLCASSPPGLAGELYNEQFFGPGTRLTVL.

This chain connects TRBV5-6 to TRBJ1-3; possible D gene TRBD1, 5 bases. V gave up 2 bases and J gave up 0 bases, with 12 bases separating them. Germline V gene lookup returns CDR1 SGHDT and CDR2 YYEEEE. CDR3 length: 16 amino acids. The CDR3 coding sequence is TGTGCCAGCAGCTTCTCAGGGTACAACTCTGGAAACACCATATATTTT. Its translation: CASSFSGYNSGNTIYF.

This clone was observed a handful of times. J is TRBJ1-5 and V is TRBV6-1; weak D call: TRBD1 (6 bases). V was pared by 6 bases and J by 2 bases, with 8 bases between. This CDR3 is 13 amino acids long. Per germline, CDR1 MNHNS and CDR2 SASEGT. The CDR3 bases are TGTGCCAGCAGGTGGACAGGCAATCAGCCCCAGCATTTT. This sequence encodes CASRWTGNQPQHF.